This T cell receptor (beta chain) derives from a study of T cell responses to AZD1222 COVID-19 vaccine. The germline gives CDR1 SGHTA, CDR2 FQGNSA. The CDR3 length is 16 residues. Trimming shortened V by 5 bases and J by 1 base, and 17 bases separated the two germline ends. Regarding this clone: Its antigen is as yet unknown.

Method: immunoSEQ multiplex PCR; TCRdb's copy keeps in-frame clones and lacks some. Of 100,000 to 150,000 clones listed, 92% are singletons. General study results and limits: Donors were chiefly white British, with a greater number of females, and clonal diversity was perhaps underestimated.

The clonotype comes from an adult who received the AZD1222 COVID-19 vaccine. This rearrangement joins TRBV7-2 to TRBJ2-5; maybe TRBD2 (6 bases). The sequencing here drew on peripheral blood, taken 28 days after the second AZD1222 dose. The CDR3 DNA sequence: TGTGCCAGCAGCCCGCTGTCCGTAGCGGCCCAAGAGACCCAGTACTTC. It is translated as CASSPLSVAAQETQYF.